This is a list of T cell receptor beta chains from one sample in a study of cytomegalovirus exposure and HLA in healthy donors. Here immunoSEQ multiplex PCR was the method, and the copy in TCRdb shows in-frame clones only, minus some. The table lists about 150,000 clones, around 79% of them singletons. The sequenced material came from PBMCs. The receptors were sampled from a man under 40 in good health and CMV-seropositive. The CDR3 runs from the conserved cysteine through the conserved F or W. A D gene is named only where the DNA matches it firmly. Clone size is shown for a subset of rows, as once, few, many or a class of expanded clone.

cdr3_length: 14
v_call: TRBV19
j_call: TRBJ2-7
d_call: .
clone_size: .
cdr3_nt: TGTGCCAGTACCGCCAGGTATTCCTCCTACGAGCAGTACTTC
cdr3_aa: CASTARYSSYEQYF

cdr3_length: 17
v_call: TRBV6-1
j_call: TRBJ2-1
d_call: TRBD2
clone_size: .
cdr3_nt: TGTGCCAGCAGTGAAATTAGCGGGGCCACCATTTACAATGAGCAGTTCTTC
cdr3_aa: CASSEISGATIYNEQFF

cdr3_length: 16
v_call: TRBV9
j_call: TRBJ2-2
d_call: TRBD1
clone_size: .
cdr3_nt: TGTGCCAGCAGCGTAGGGGTCGGGACAGGGGCCGGGGAGCTGTTTTTT
cdr3_aa: CASSVGVGTGAGELFF

cdr3_length: 15
v_call: TRBV5-1
j_call: TRBJ1-1
d_call: TRBD1
clone_size: .
cdr3_nt: TGCGCCAGCAGCCAAAGACAGGGGACGAACACTGAAGCTTTCTTT
cdr3_aa: CASSQRQGTNTEAFF

cdr3_length: 12
v_call: TRBV9
j_call: TRBJ1-3
d_call: .
clone_size: .
cdr3_nt: TGTGCCAGCAGCTCGGGCGGGGACACCATATATTTT
cdr3_aa: CASSSGGDTIYF

cdr3_length: 13
v_call: TRBV29-1
j_call: TRBJ2-1
d_call: .
clone_size: .
cdr3_nt: TGCAGCGTTGAAGGTCCCCCCCGCGATGAGCAGTTCTTC
cdr3_aa: CSVEGPPRDEQFF

cdr3_length: 14
v_call: TRBV6-5
j_call: TRBJ1-6
d_call: .
clone_size: .
cdr3_nt: TGTGCCAGCAGTTACTCGCAGTATAATTCACCCCTCCACTTT
cdr3_aa: CASSYSQYNSPLHF

cdr3_length: 15
v_call: TRBV15
j_call: TRBJ1-5
d_call: .
clone_size: .
cdr3_nt: TGTGCCACCAGCAGAGATTTGGCAGGGATTCAGCCCCAGCATTTT
cdr3_aa: CATSRDLAGIQPQHF

cdr3_length: 17
v_call: TRBV19
j_call: TRBJ2-2
d_call: TRBD1
clone_size: .
cdr3_nt: TGTGCCAGTACCATTTTTGCCGGGACAGCGAACACCGGGGAGCTGTTTTTT
cdr3_aa: CASTIFAGTANTGELFF

cdr3_length: 14
v_call: TRBV27
j_call: TRBJ1-1
d_call: TRBD1
clone_size: few
cdr3_nt: TGTGCCAGCAGTTTCTCGGACAGGAGCACTGAAGCTTTCTTT
cdr3_aa: CASSFSDRSTEAFF

cdr3_length: 16
v_call: TRBV4-2
j_call: TRBJ2-7
d_call: .
clone_size: .
cdr3_nt: TGTGCCAGCAGCCAAAAATCCGGACACTCCTCCTACGAGCAGTACTTC
cdr3_aa: CASSQKSGHSSYEQYF

cdr3_length: 15
v_call: TRBV4-1
j_call: TRBJ2-5
d_call: TRBD1
clone_size: .
cdr3_nt: TGCGCCAGCAGCCAAGACGACAGGGGGTCAGAGACCCAGTACTTC
cdr3_aa: CASSQDDRGSETQYF

cdr3_length: 11
v_call: TRBV7-6
j_call: TRBJ1-2
d_call: TRBD1
clone_size: .
cdr3_nt: TGTGCCAGCAGCCGAGACAGGGAGTACACCTTC
cdr3_aa: CASSRDREYTF

cdr3_length: 13
v_call: TRBV30
j_call: TRBJ1-5
d_call: .
clone_size: .
cdr3_nt: TGTGCCTGGAGTGGCGGGAAGGGGCAGCCCCAGCATTTT
cdr3_aa: CAWSGGKGQPQHF

cdr3_length: 13
v_call: TRBV9
j_call: TRBJ1-1
d_call: .
clone_size: once
cdr3_nt: TGTGCCAGCAGCGTAGACATGTACACTGAAGCTTTCTTT
cdr3_aa: CASSVDMYTEAFF

cdr3_length: 13
v_call: TRBV5-6
j_call: TRBJ2-5
d_call: .
clone_size: few
cdr3_nt: TGTGCCAGCAGCTTCAGGGGGGAAGAGACCCAGTACTTC
cdr3_aa: CASSFRGEETQYF

cdr3_length: 16
v_call: TRBV4-3
j_call: TRBJ1-2
d_call: TRBD1
clone_size: .
cdr3_nt: TGCGCCAGCAGCCAAGATCCCCAGGGGGCGCAATTTGGCTACACCTTC
cdr3_aa: CASSQDPQGAQFGYTF

cdr3_length: 15
v_call: TRBV2
j_call: TRBJ2-7
d_call: TRBD2
clone_size: .
cdr3_nt: TGTGCCAGCAGTGAGTTGGGCGGGAGCTCCTACGAGCAGTACTTC
cdr3_aa: CASSELGGSSYEQYF

cdr3_length: 15
v_call: TRBV19
j_call: TRBJ2-5
d_call: TRBD1
clone_size: .
cdr3_nt: TGTGCCAGTAGTACGGGGACAGGGATGAGCGAGACCCAGTACTTC
cdr3_aa: CASSTGTGMSETQYF

cdr3_length: 16
v_call: TRBV10-3
j_call: TRBJ2-3
d_call: .
clone_size: .
cdr3_nt: TGTGCCATCAGTGGGGCCAGGGCGGTTTGGACAGATACGCAGTATTTT
cdr3_aa: CAISGARAVWTDTQYF

cdr3_length: 14
v_call: TRBV10-3
j_call: TRBJ1-2
d_call: TRBD1
clone_size: once
cdr3_nt: TGTGCCATCAGTGAAGGACAGGGACGGGATGGCTACACCTTC
cdr3_aa: CAISEGQGRDGYTF

cdr3_length: 14
v_call: TRBV2
j_call: TRBJ1-1
d_call: .
clone_size: .
cdr3_nt: TGTGCCAGCAGTGAAGGGGGCCGAAGAACTGAAGCTTTCTTT
cdr3_aa: CASSEGGRRTEAFF

cdr3_length: 14
v_call: TRBV27
j_call: TRBJ2-5
d_call: .
clone_size: .
cdr3_nt: TGTGCCAGCAGTTTATCGTACTCCCAAGAGACCCAGTACTTC
cdr3_aa: CASSLSYSQETQYF

cdr3_length: 16
v_call: TRBV28
j_call: TRBJ2-3
d_call: .
clone_size: .
cdr3_nt: TGTGCCAGCAGTTTTCGGGGGGCGTTAAGCACAGATACGCAGTATTTT
cdr3_aa: CASSFRGALSTDTQYF

cdr3_length: 15
v_call: TRBV6-6
j_call: TRBJ1-2
d_call: .
clone_size: .
cdr3_nt: TGTGCCAGCACCGTACTCGACAGATCTAACTATGGCTACACCTTC
cdr3_aa: CASTVLDRSNYGYTF

cdr3_length: 13
v_call: TRBV30
j_call: TRBJ1-5
d_call: TRBD1
clone_size: .
cdr3_nt: TGTGCCTGGAGTTTTACAGGGGATCAGCCCCAGCATTTT
cdr3_aa: CAWSFTGDQPQHF

cdr3_length: 13
v_call: TRBV5-1
j_call: TRBJ1-6
d_call: .
clone_size: .
cdr3_nt: TGCGCCAGCAGCTTGGACTCAAATTCACCCCTCCACTTT
cdr3_aa: CASSLDSNSPLHF

cdr3_length: 12
v_call: TRBV29-1
j_call: TRBJ1-2
d_call: .
clone_size: .
cdr3_nt: TGCAGCGTTGTGGGGGGACACTATGGCTACACCTTC
cdr3_aa: CSVVGGHYGYTF

cdr3_length: 17
v_call: TRBV4-3
j_call: TRBJ1-1
d_call: .
clone_size: .
cdr3_nt: TGCGCCAGCAGCCAAGTCCCGTCAGGCGCGGGGAACACTGAAGCTTTCTTT
cdr3_aa: CASSQVPSGAGNTEAFF

cdr3_length: 14
v_call: TRBV19
j_call: TRBJ1-2
d_call: TRBD1
clone_size: .
cdr3_nt: TGTGCCAGTAGTACAGGGACAGGGTTAGGAGGCTACACCTTC
cdr3_aa: CASSTGTGLGGYTF

cdr3_length: 16
v_call: TRBV29-1
j_call: TRBJ2-5
d_call: TRBD2
clone_size: .
cdr3_nt: TGCAGCGTTCGTGCCGGGACTAGCGGCACTCAAGAGACCCAGTACTTC
cdr3_aa: CSVRAGTSGTQETQYF

cdr3_length: 14
v_call: TRBV9
j_call: TRBJ1-6
d_call: .
clone_size: .
cdr3_nt: TGTGCCAGCAGCCCCGCCGAGCCTAATTCACCCCTCCACTTT
cdr3_aa: CASSPAEPNSPLHF

cdr3_length: 15
v_call: TRBV7-3
j_call: TRBJ2-1
d_call: TRBD2
clone_size: .
cdr3_nt: TGTGCCAGCAGCTATTCTAGCGGGACCTGGGATGAGCAGTTCTTC
cdr3_aa: CASSYSSGTWDEQFF

cdr3_length: 17
v_call: TRBV5-4
j_call: TRBJ2-7
d_call: .
clone_size: .
cdr3_nt: TGTGCCAGCAGCTTGGGAGGCAGCATCAGAGACTACGCCGAGCAGTACTTC
cdr3_aa: CASSLGGSIRDYAEQYF

cdr3_length: 16
v_call: TRBV7-3
j_call: TRBJ1-3
d_call: .
clone_size: few
cdr3_nt: TGTGCCAGCAGTCGCGACCCCCCTGGAGCTGGAAACACCATATATTTT
cdr3_aa: CASSRDPPGAGNTIYF

cdr3_length: 15
v_call: TRBV6-4
j_call: TRBJ1-2
d_call: .
clone_size: .
cdr3_nt: TGTGCCAGCAGTGAGGTTTATGGGGGCGTCGTTGGCTACACCTTC
cdr3_aa: CASSEVYGGVVGYTF

cdr3_length: 15
v_call: TRBV25-1
j_call: TRBJ1-1
d_call: .
clone_size: few
cdr3_nt: TGTGCCAGCAGTACACCCTTTGGGGGGGGCACTGAAGCTTTCTTT
cdr3_aa: CASSTPFGGGTEAFF

cdr3_length: 14
v_call: TRBV11-1
j_call: TRBJ2-3
d_call: TRBD1
clone_size: .
cdr3_nt: TGTGCCAGCAGCTTAGGGACAGGGCCAGATACGCAGTATTTT
cdr3_aa: CASSLGTGPDTQYF

cdr3_length: 16
v_call: TRBV4-3
j_call: TRBJ2-3
d_call: TRBD2
clone_size: .
cdr3_nt: TGCGCCAGCAGCCAAGGGGGGCGGACTAGCTTCGATACGCAGTATTTT
cdr3_aa: CASSQGGRTSFDTQYF

cdr3_length: 15
v_call: TRBV30
j_call: TRBJ1-5
d_call: TRBD1
clone_size: .
cdr3_nt: TGTGCCTGGAGTTATGGGGACAGGCACAATCAGCCCCAGCATTTT
cdr3_aa: CAWSYGDRHNQPQHF

cdr3_length: 15
v_call: TRBV7-9
j_call: TRBJ2-1
d_call: TRBD2
clone_size: few
cdr3_nt: TGTGCCAGCAGTCCTACCCCTAGCGGCCCTCAGGGGCAGTTCTTC
cdr3_aa: CASSPTPSGPQGQFF

cdr3_length: 19
v_call: TRBV7-8
j_call: TRBJ2-6
d_call: TRBD1
clone_size: .
cdr3_nt: TGTGCCAGCAGCTTAGTTGGGGGGACAGGGGTCTCTGGGGCCAACGTCCTGACTTTC
cdr3_aa: CASSLVGGTGVSGANVLTF

cdr3_length: 15
v_call: TRBV7-8
j_call: TRBJ2-2
d_call: TRBD2
clone_size: .
cdr3_nt: TGTGCCAGCAGCTTCGCGGGGGGGGTAACCGGGGAGCTGTTTTTT
cdr3_aa: CASSFAGGVTGELFF

cdr3_length: 17
v_call: TRBV7-6
j_call: TRBJ2-2
d_call: TRBD1
clone_size: once
cdr3_nt: TGTGCCAGCACCGAATACCCCGGGACAGCGAACACCGGGGAGCTGTTTTTT
cdr3_aa: CASTEYPGTANTGELFF

cdr3_length: 15
v_call: TRBV19
j_call: TRBJ2-7
d_call: TRBD1
clone_size: few
cdr3_nt: TGTGCCAGTAGCCCAGGACAGGGGAGCTCCTACGAGCAGTACTTC
cdr3_aa: CASSPGQGSSYEQYF

cdr3_length: 14
v_call: TRBV28
j_call: TRBJ2-7
d_call: TRBD1
clone_size: .
cdr3_nt: TGTGCCACCTACGACAGGGGAGGAGGGTACGAGCAGTACTTC
cdr3_aa: CATYDRGGGYEQYF

cdr3_length: 17
v_call: TRBV19
j_call: TRBJ1-1
d_call: TRBD1
clone_size: .
cdr3_nt: TGTGCCAGTAGCCCAGGACAGGTGATGATTGGGAACACTGAAGCTTTCTTT
cdr3_aa: CASSPGQVMIGNTEAFF

cdr3_length: 11
v_call: TRBV19
j_call: TRBJ2-1
d_call: .
clone_size: few
cdr3_nt: TGTGCCAGTAGTATTTACTTTGAGCAGTTCTTC
cdr3_aa: CASSIYFEQFF

cdr3_length: 14
v_call: TRBV19
j_call: TRBJ1-6
d_call: .
clone_size: .
cdr3_nt: TGTGCCAGTAGTATTGAAGGGACTAGGACACCCCTCCACTTT
cdr3_aa: CASSIEGTRTPLHF

cdr3_length: 13
v_call: TRBV7-2
j_call: TRBJ1-2
d_call: .
clone_size: .
cdr3_nt: TGTGCCAGCAGCTTATCGGGTACCTATGGCTACACCTTC
cdr3_aa: CASSLSGTYGYTF

cdr3_length: 14
v_call: TRBV7-2
j_call: TRBJ2-5
d_call: TRBD1
clone_size: .
cdr3_nt: TGTGCCAGCAGCTTCTCCAGGGGGTACGAGACCCAGTACTTC
cdr3_aa: CASSFSRGYETQYF

cdr3_length: 13
v_call: TRBV2
j_call: TRBJ2-3
d_call: TRBD1
clone_size: once
cdr3_nt: TGTGCCAGCAGGGGGACAGGAGCAGATACGCAGTATTTT
cdr3_aa: CASRGTGADTQYF

cdr3_length: 14
v_call: TRBV7-9
j_call: TRBJ1-1
d_call: .
clone_size: .
cdr3_nt: TGTGCCAGCAGCTTCGGGGGAGTTGGCACTGAAGCTTTCTTT
cdr3_aa: CASSFGGVGTEAFF